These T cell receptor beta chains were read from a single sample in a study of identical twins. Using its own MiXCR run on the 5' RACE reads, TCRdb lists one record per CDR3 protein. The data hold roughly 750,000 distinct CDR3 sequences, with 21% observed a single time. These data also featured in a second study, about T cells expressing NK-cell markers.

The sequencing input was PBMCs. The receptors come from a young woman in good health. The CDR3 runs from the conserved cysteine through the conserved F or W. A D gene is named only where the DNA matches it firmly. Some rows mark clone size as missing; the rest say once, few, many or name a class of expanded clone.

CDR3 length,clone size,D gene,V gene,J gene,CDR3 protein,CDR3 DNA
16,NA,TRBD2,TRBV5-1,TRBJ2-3,CASSLGGETSGDTQYF,TGCGCCAGCAGCCTTGGGGGGGAGACGTCCGGGGATACGCAGTATTTT
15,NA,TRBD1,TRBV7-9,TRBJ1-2,CASSSRTGGMYGYTF,TGTGCCAGCAGCTCCCGGACAGGGGGCATGTATGGCTACACCTTC
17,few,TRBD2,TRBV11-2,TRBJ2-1,CASSLLTGGGRHNEQFF,TGTGCCAGCAGCCTCCTTACGGGGGGCGGGAGGCACAATGAGCAGTTCTTC
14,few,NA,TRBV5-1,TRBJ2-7,CASSLAEVDYEQYF,TGCGCCAGCAGCTTGGCCGAGGTCGACTACGAGCAGTACTTC
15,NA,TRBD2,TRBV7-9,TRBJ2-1,CASSTVSGSSNEQFF,TGTGCCAGCAGCACCGTTAGCGGGAGTAGCAATGAGCAGTTCTTC
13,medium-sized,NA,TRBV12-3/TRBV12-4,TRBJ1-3,CASSLSDRNTIYF,TGTGCCAGCAGTTTATCTGATCGAAACACCATATATTTT
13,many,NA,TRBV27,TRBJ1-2,CASSLLPSYGYTF,TGTGCCAGCAGTTTACTCCCCTCTTATGGCTACACCTTC
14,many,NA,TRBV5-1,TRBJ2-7,CASSLARGAHEQYF,TGCGCCAGCAGCTTGGCCAGAGGAGCCCACGAGCAGTACTTC
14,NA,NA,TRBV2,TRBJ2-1,CASSEALLDNEQFF,TGTGCCAGCAGTGAAGCGCTTTTGGATAATGAGCAGTTCTTC
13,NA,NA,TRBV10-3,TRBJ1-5,CAITEGIGQPQHF,TGTGCCATCACGGAAGGGATAGGTCAGCCCCAGCATTTT
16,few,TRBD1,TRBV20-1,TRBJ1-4,CSARDLRTGGNEKLFF,TGCAGTGCTAGAGATCTCCGGACAGGGGGGAACGAAAAACTGTTTTTT
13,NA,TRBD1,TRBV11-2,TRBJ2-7,CASSFGQEFSQYF,TGTGCCAGCAGCTTTGGACAGGAATTCTCGCAGTACTTC
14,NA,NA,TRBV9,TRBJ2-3,CASSVAVGTDTQYF,TGTGCCAGCAGCGTAGCGGTGGGCACAGATACGCAGTATTTT
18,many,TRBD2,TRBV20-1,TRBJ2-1,CSARVPSGRANEGNEQFF,TGCAGTGCTAGAGTTCCTAGCGGGAGGGCCAACGAGGGGAATGAGCAGTTCTTC
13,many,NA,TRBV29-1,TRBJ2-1,CSYDRGLDNEQFF,TGCAGCTACGATCGGGGCCTAGACAATGAGCAGTTCTTC
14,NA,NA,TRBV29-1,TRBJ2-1,CSGCSVGTYNEQFF,TGCAGCGGCTGCTCAGTGGGGACCTACAATGAGCAGTTCTTC
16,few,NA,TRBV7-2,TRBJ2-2,CASSPHPRQLTGELFF,TGTGCCAGCAGCCCTCATCCGAGGCAGCTGACCGGGGAGCTGTTTTTT
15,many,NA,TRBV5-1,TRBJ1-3,CASSLGRNSGNTIYF,TGCGCCAGCAGCTTGGGGCGGAACTCTGGAAACACCATATATTTT
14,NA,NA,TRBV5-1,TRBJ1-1,CASSLERGRPEAFF,TGCGCCAGCAGCTTGGAGCGAGGTCGGCCTGAAGCTTTCTTT
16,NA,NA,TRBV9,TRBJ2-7,CASSASRVASTYEQYF,TGTGCCAGCAGCGCCTCCCGGGTCGCCTCCACCTACGAGCAGTACTTC
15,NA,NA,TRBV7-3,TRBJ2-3,CASSHRGQFTDTQYF,TGTGCCAGCAGTCATCGTGGACAGTTCACAGATACGCAGTATTTT
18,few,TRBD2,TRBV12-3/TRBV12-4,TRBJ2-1,CASILSASGLRAYNEQFF,TGTGCCAGCATCCTCTCCGCTAGCGGTCTGAGGGCCTACAATGAGCAGTTCTTC
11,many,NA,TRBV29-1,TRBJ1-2,CSVATDYGYTF,TGCAGCGTTGCTACGGACTATGGCTACACCTTC
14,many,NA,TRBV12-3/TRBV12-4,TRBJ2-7,CASSLYRNSYEQYF,TGTGCCAGCAGTTTATACAGGAACAGCTACGAGCAGTACTTC
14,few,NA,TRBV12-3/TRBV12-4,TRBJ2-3,CASSLPSTADTQYF,TGTGCCAGCAGTCTCCCCTCGACGGCGGATACGCAGTATTTT
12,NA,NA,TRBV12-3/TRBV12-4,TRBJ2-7,CASRSSAYEQYF,TGTGCCAGCCGATCGTCGGCCTACGAGCAGTACTTC
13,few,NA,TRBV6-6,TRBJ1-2,CASTPGVDYGYTF,TGTGCCAGCACCCCAGGGGTGGACTATGGCTACACCTTC
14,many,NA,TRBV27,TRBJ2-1,CASSLTGSYNEQFF,TGTGCCAGCTCATTAACGGGCTCCTACAATGAGCAGTTCTTC
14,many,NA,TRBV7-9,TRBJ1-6,CASRPDGRNSPLHF,TGTGCCAGCAGACCCGACGGGCGCAATTCACCCCTCCACTTT
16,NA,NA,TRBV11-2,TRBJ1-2,CASSFPINQLDYGYTF,TGTGCCAGCAGCTTCCCCATCAACCAGCTCGACTATGGCTACACCTTC
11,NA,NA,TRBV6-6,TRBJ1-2,CATRYGRWGTF,TGTGCCACTAGATACGGGCGGTGGGGCACCTTC
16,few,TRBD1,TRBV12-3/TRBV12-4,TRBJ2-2,CASSLGRGQDTGELFF,TGTGCCAGCAGTTTAGGCAGGGGGCAGGACACCGGGGAGCTGTTTTTT
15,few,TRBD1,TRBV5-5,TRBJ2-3,CASSPGTGATDTQYF,TGTGCCAGCAGCCCCGGGACAGGGGCCACAGATACGCAGTATTTT
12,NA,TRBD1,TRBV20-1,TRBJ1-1,CSARGGAAEAFF,TGCAGTGCCAGGGGGGGGGCAGCTGAAGCTTTCTTT
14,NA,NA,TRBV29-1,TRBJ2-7,CSVGGGSGAYEQYF,TGCAGCGTGGGAGGGGGGTCCGGAGCCTACGAGCAGTACTTC
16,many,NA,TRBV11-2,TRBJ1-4,CASSLVPWGRGEKLFF,TGTGCCAGCAGCTTAGTCCCATGGGGTCGGGGTGAAAAACTGTTTTTT
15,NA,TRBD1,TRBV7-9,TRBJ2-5,CASSCGQGRGETQYF,TGTGCCAGCAGCTGCGGACAGGGCCGTGGGGAGACCCAGTACTTC
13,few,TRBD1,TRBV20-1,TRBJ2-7,CSAQGQASYEQYF,TGCAGTGCCCAGGGACAGGCCTCCTACGAGCAGTACTTC
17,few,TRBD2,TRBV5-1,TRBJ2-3,CASSANPQAGITDTQYF,TGCGCCAGCAGCGCCAACCCTCAAGCGGGGATCACAGATACGCAGTATTTT
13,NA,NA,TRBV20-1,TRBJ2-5,CSASSWEQETQYF,TGCAGTGCTAGTTCGTGGGAACAAGAGACCCAGTACTTC
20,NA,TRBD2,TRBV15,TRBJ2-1,CATSGTLAGGPSRLGYEQFF,TGTGCCACCAGCGGGACACTAGCGGGAGGGCCCTCGCGCCTGGGGTACGAGCAGTTCTTC
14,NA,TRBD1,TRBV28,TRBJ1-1,CASISGTGALEAFF,TGTGCCAGCATCTCCGGGACAGGGGCCCTTGAAGCTTTCTTT
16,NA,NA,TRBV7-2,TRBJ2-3,CASSLPLGVSTDTQYF,TGTGCCAGCAGCCTCCCGTTGGGGGTGAGCACAGATACGCAGTATTTT
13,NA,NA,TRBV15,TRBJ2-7,CATSAWDSGEQYF,TGTGCCACCAGCGCCTGGGACTCAGGGGAGCAGTACTTC
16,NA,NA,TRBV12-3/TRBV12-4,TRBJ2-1,CASSLRGGFSYNEQFF,TGTGCCAGCAGTTTACGGGGCGGGTTCTCCTACAATGAGCAGTTCTTC
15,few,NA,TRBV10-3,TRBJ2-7,CAISPSGGRSYEQYF,TGTGCCATCAGCCCCTCTGGGGGGCGATCCTACGAGCAGTACTTC
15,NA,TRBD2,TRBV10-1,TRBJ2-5,CASSESRGGLGTQYF,TGCGCCAGCAGTGAGTCCCGGGGGGGCCTCGGGACCCAGTACTTC